Below are 17 T cell receptor beta chains sequenced from a single sample in a study of blood T cell repertoires in COVID-19 (dated by TCRdb to 2020 to 2021). The library was obtained by the immunoSEQ multiplex PCR assay. TCRdb obtained this table from immuneACCESS and retained in-frame rearrangements with V and J assigned. These tables miss some clones; where compared with another copy, unresolved V genes account for less than half of the shortfall, and the remainder is unexplained. The sample table contains roughly 220,000 clones; only one count was recorded for around 91% of them. More than 12% of the sample goes to the ten largest clones. Sequencing was done on a sample of PBMCs or T cells enriched from blood (not recorded which). The receptors derive from a young man who had been exposed to COVID-19.

The gene calls are TRBV30 and TRBJ1-3; no definite D call. The germline gives CDR1 GTSNPN, CDR2 SVGIG (reference sequence). The ends were cut back, 2 bases at V and 2 bases at J, with 7 bases in the middle. The CDR3 sequence is 13 residues long. CDR3 sequence: CAWSPGPGNTIYF. The DNA of the CDR3 is TGTGCCTGGAGTCCAGGTCCTGGAAACACCATATATTTT.

This sequence joins TRBV4-1 and TRBJ1-5; 7 bases match TRBD1. Trimming cost V 6 bases and J 3 bases; bases outside gene matches: 8. The CDR3 consists of 15 residues. Germline V gives CDR1 MGHRA, CDR2 YSYEKL. CDR3: CASRPRDSLNQPQHF. In DNA form, the CDR3 reads TGCGCCAGCAGACCTAGGGACAGCCTCAATCAGCCCCAGCATTTT.

The chain carries TRBV9 and TRBJ2-2, with TRBD2 matching over 9 bases. Germline CDR1 and CDR2: SGDLS and YYNGEE. The CDR3 has 16 amino acids. The junction had 4 bases not matched to a gene; V was cut back by 0 bases and J by 4 bases. CDR3 sequence: CASSVESSGATGELFF. CDR3 sequence (DNA): TGTGCCAGCAGCGTAGAGTCTAGCGGGGCCACCGGGGAGCTGTTTTTT.

V is TRBV29-1 and J is TRBJ1-5, with D possibly being TRBD1 (5 bases). The CDR3 is 12 amino acids. CDR1 and CDR2 from the germline V gene are SQVTM and ANQGSEA. Trimming took 6 bases from V and 4 from J, leaving 10 bases between them. The CDR3 region is CSVEDTNQPQHF. CDR3 coding DNA: TGCAGCGTAGAGGACACTAATCAGCCCCAGCATTTT.

This clone has just one count. The rearrangement joins TRBV27 to TRBJ2-1, with 11 bases fitting TRBD2. Germline lookup yields CDR1 MNHEY and CDR2 SMNVEV (reference sequence). The V and J ends lost 4 bases and 4 bases, in that order; junction bases with no gene match: 6. The length of the CDR3 is 16 residues. The CDR3 coding sequence is TGTGCCAGCAGTTCATGGACTAGCGGGCCGTACAATGAGCAGTTCTTC. Translation: CASSSWTSGPYNEQFF.

This chain joins TRBV9 and TRBJ2-6, with 8 bases lining up with TRBD2. Losses at the gene ends were 0 bases for V and 2 bases for J; bases not matched to a gene: 7. The germline gives CDR1 SGDLS, CDR2 YYNGEE. The CDR3 has 18 residues. CDR3 nucleotide sequence: TGTGCCAGCAGCGTAGGGAGCGGGGGATACGCTGGGGCCAACGTCCTGACTTTC. Its protein is CASSVGSGGYAGANVLTF.

The V and J genes are TRBV5-1 and TRBJ2-3, with D perhaps matching TRBD2 (6 bases). The V gene's germline CDR1 is SGHRS and CDR2 YFSETQ. The CDR3 totals 20 residues. V was clipped by 0 bases and J by 10 bases, with 33 bases between them. CDR3 sequence: CASSLAGDSWTSLVHNPQYF. CDR3 sequence (DNA): TGCGCCAGCAGCTTGGCGGGGGATTCGTGGACTTCACTTGTCCATAATCCGCAGTATTTT. Full variable domain (missing parts from reference TRBV5-1 and TRBJ2-3): KAGVTQTPRYLIKTRGQQVTLSCSPISGHRSVSWYQQTPGQGLQFLFEYFSETQRNKGNFPGRFSGRQFSNSRSEMNVSTLELGDSALYLCASSLAGDSWTSLVHNPQYFGPGTRLTVL.

The chain combines TRBV7-8 with TRBJ2-7, with D possibly being TRBD2 (6 bases). The CDR3 has 16 amino acids. Germline CDR1 and CDR2: SGHVS and FQNEAQ. The V end lost 1 base, the J end lost 5 bases, and 18 bases lay between the germline ends. The CDR3, as DNA: TGTGCCAGCAGCTTAGTTGGCAGGGAGGCAAGGAACGAGCAGTACTTC. Its protein product is CASSLVGREARNEQYF.

This clone was seen only once. The chain is built from TRBV5-6 and TRBJ2-6; the D is unclear. The CDR3 totals 16 residues. Germline CDR1 and CDR2: SGHDT and YYEEEE. Between the trimmed V and J ends, which lost 4 bases and 4 bases, there was a span of 15 bases. The CDR3 sequence is CASSHAQRLGANVLTF. The CDR3 DNA is TGTGCCAGCAGCCACGCTCAGCGTTTGGGGGCCAACGTCCTGACTTTC.

This clone was observed a single time. The rearrangement joins TRBV19 to TRBJ2-3; 9 bases align to TRBD1. The CDR3 extends over 15 amino acids. The V gene end was trimmed by 4 bases and the J gene end by 3 bases; junction bases not matched to a gene: 5. Germline lookup yields CDR1 LNHDA and CDR2 SQIVND (reference sequence). The DNA of the CDR3 is TGTGCCAGTAGTAGGGACAGGGAAAGGACAGATACGCAGTATTTT. Protein product: CASSRDRERTDTQYF. Combining the CDR3 with reference TRBV19 and TRBJ2-3 gives the whole variable domain DGGITQSPKYLFRKEGQNVTLSCEQNLNHDAMYWYRQDPGQGLRLIYYSQIVNDFQKGDIAEGYSVSREKKESFPLTVTSAQKNPTAFYLCASSRDRERTDTQYFGPGTRLTVL.

This clone showed up just once. The chain employs TRBV12-3 or TRBV12-4 and TRBJ1-1; the D is unclear. Trimming took 2 bases from V and 8 from J, leaving 12 bases between them. This CDR3 spans 13 amino acids. The CDR3 DNA follows: TGTGCCAGCAGTTTAAAGAGAGGTGTGGAAGCTTTCTTT. Translated: CASSLKRGVEAFF.

The chain has TRBV2 and TRBJ1-1, with D uncertain. V was cut by 8 bases and J by 1 base, with 11 bases left in between. This CDR3 contains 13 residues. Germline V gives CDR1 SNHLY, CDR2 FYNNEI. CDR3 sequence reads: CASGTSRNTEAFF. CDR3 nucleotide sequence: TGTGCCAGCGGCACCTCACGGAACACTGAAGCTTTCTTT.

The chain employs TRBV7-4 and TRBJ1-3; D call uncertain. The CDR3 has 16 residues. V gave up 0 bases and J gave up 13 bases, with 22 bases separating them. CDR1 and CDR2 from the germline V gene are SGHVT and SQSDAQ. Here the CDR3 reads CASSLARSIFSPPIYF. DNA for the CDR3: TGTGCCAGCAGCTTAGCGCGATCGATATTTTCCCCCCCAATATATTTT.

The rearrangement uses TRBV5-1 and TRBJ2-2; D may be TRBD2 (5 bases). The CDR3 has 16 amino acids. The V gene's germline CDR1 is SGHRS and CDR2 YFSETQ. Trimming took off 3 bases at V and 0 bases at J, with 12 bases between the two ends. The CDR3 nucleotides are TGCGCCAGCAGCTCCTCTCGGGAATCGAACACCGGGGAGCTGTTTTTT. This encodes CASSSSRESNTGELFF.

This chain joins TRBV30 and TRBJ1-2; D is ambiguous. This CDR3 contains 12 residues. The V gene lost 0 bases and the J gene lost 3 bases, with 5 bases spanning the gap. The germline CDR1 and CDR2 sequences are GTSNPN and SVGIG (reference sequence). The CDR3 DNA follows: TGTGCCTGGAGTGTTATAGACTATGGCTACACCTTC. This translates into CAWSVIDYGYTF.

This chain links TRBV6-2 or TRBV6-3 with TRBJ2-1, with a tentative D call TRBD2 (6 bases). The CDR3 runs to 19 residues. Trimming removed 2 bases from V and 0 bases from J, with 20 bases in between. Germline lookup yields CDR1 MNHEY and CDR2 SVGEGT. CDR3 DNA: TGTGCCAGCAGTTACCCCCTGGGTAGCGGATTAAGCTCCTACAATGAGCAGTTCTTC. As protein: CASSYPLGSGLSSYNEQFF.

The V gene is TRBV5-1, the J gene TRBJ1-1, with unresolved D. V was trimmed by 2 bases and J by 10 bases, leaving 12 bases between them. The germline V gene has CDR1 SGHRS and CDR2 YFSETQ. The CDR3 contains 12 residues. CDR3: CASSFSGEGAFF. The CDR3 DNA reads as TGCGCCAGCAGCTTCTCTGGGGAGGGAGCTTTCTTT.